The source of this TCR beta chain is a study of glioma-infiltrating T cells after dendritic cell vaccination. About the study: Glioblastoma patients came from Phase I and II dendritic cell vaccination trials.

General study findings and limits: Patients with more pretreatment TILs had longer time to progression and survival.

This clone was picked up a small number of times. The antigen is not known. The germline CDR1 and CDR2 sequences are MNHEY and SVGAGI. The CDR3 has 14 amino acids. Trimming took off 7 bases at V and 4 bases at J, with 16 bases between the two ends. Sequenced by immunoSEQ multiplex PCR; TCRdb stores in-frame clones only, minus some. The sample lists 80,000 to 100,000 clones; about 79% were seen once. This chain connects TRBV6-5 to TRBJ1-2; tentatively, D is TRBD1 (6 bases). The receptor was derived from a human donor with glioblastoma. Here the sequenced sample was blood, taken before dendritic cell vaccination. The CDR3 DNA reads as TGTGCCAGCACCCAAACAGGGTTTGGCTATGGCTACACCTTC. Its protein is CASTQTGFGYGYTF.